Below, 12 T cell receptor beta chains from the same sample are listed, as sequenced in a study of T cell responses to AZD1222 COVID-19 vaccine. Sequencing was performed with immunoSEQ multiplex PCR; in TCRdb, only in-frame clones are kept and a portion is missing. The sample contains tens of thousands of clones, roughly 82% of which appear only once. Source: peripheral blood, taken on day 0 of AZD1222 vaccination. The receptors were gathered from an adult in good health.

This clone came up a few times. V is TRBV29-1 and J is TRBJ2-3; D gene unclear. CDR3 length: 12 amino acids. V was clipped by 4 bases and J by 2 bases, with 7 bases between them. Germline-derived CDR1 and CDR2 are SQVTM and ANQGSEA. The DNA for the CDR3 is TGCAGCGTTGGACGACTCACAGATACGCAGTATTTT. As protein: CSVGRLTDTQYF.

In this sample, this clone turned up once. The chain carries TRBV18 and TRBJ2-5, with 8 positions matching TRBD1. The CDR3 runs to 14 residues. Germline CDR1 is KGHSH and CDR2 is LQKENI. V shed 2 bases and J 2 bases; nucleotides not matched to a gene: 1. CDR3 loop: CASSPTGGQETQYF. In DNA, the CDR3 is TGTGCCAGCTCACCAACAGGGGGGCAAGAGACCCAGTACTTC.

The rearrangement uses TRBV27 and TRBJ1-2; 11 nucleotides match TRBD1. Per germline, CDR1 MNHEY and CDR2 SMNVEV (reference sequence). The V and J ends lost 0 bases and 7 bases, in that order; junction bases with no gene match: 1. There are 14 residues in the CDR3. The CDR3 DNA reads TGTGCCAGCAGTTTATCAGGGACAGGGGGTGGCTACACCTTC. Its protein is CASSLSGTGGGYTF.

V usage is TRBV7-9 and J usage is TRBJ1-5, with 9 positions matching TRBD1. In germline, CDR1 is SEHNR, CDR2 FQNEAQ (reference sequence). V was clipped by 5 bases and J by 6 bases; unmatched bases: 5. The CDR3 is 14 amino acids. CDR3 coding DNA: TGTGCCAGCAGCACCGGGACAGGGAGTCAGCCCCAGCATTTT. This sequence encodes CASSTGTGSQPQHF.

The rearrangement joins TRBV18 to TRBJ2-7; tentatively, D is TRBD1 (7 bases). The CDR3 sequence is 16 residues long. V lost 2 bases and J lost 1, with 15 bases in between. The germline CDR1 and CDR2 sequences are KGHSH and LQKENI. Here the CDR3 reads CASSPMGQGGSYEQYF. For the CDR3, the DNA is TGTGCCAGCTCACCAATGGGGCAGGGGGGATCCTACGAGCAGTACTTC.

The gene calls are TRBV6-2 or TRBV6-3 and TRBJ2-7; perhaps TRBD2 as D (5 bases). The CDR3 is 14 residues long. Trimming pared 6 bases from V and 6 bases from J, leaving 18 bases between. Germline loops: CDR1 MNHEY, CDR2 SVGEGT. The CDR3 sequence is CASSRTSGSAEQYF. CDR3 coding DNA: TGTGCCAGCAGCCGGACCAGCGGCTCCGCCGAGCAGTACTTC.

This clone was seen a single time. The CDR3 DNA reads as TGTGCCTGCCAGGGACAGGGGGGCGGCTACACCTTC. Its translation is CACQGQGGGYTF. The V gene is TRBV30, the J gene TRBJ1-2; 11 bases match TRBD1. The length of the CDR3 is 12 residues. J was trimmed by 8 bases and V by 6 bases; bases with no gene match: 5. Germline values: CDR1 GTSNPN, CDR2 SVGIG (reference sequence). Variable domain in full (rest from reference TRBV30 and TRBJ1-2): SQTIHQWPATLVQPVGSPLSLECTVEGTSNPNLYWYRQAAGRGLQLLFYSVGIGQISSEVPQNLSASRPQDRQFILSSKKLLLSDSGFYLCACQGQGGGYTFGSGTRLTVV.

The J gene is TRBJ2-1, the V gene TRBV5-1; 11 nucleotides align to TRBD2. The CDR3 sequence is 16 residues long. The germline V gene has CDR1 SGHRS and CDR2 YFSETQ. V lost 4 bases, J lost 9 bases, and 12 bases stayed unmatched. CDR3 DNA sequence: TGCGCCAGCAGCCGGCTGACTAGCGGGGCCCAGGGTGAGCAGTTCTTC. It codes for CASSRLTSGAQGEQFF.

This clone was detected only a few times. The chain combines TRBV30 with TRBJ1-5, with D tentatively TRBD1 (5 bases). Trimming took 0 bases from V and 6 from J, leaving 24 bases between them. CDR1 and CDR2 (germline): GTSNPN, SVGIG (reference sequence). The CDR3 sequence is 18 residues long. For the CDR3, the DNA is TGTGCCTGGAGTGTACCGGGGCCAAGTACGAGGGCCACTCAGCCCCAGCATTTT. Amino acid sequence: CAWSVPGPSTRATQPQHF.

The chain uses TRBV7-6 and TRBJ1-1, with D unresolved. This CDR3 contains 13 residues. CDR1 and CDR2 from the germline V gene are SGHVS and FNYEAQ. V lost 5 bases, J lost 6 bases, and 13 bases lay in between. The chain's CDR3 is CASSQIGSPEAFF. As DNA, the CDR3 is TGTGCCAGCAGCCAGATCGGTAGCCCTGAAGCTTTCTTT.

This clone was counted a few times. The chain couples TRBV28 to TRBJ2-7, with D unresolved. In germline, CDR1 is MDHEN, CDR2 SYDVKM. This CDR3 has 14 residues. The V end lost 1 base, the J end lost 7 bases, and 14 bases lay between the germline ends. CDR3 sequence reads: CASSLSADGWEQYF. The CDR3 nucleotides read TGTGCCAGCAGTTTATCTGCTGACGGTTGGGAGCAGTACTTC.

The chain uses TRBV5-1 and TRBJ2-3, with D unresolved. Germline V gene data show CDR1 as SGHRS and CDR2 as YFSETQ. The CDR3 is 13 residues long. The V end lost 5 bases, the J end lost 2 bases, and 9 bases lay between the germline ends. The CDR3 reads CASSSLPTDTQYF. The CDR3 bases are TGCGCCAGCAGTTCTTTGCCCACAGATACGCAGTATTTT. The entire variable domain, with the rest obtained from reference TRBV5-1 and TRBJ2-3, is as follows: KAGVTQTPRYLIKTRGQQVTLSCSPISGHRSVSWYQQTPGQGLQFLFEYFSETQRNKGNFPGRFSGRQFSNSRSEMNVSTLELGDSALYLCASSSLPTDTQYFGPGTRLTVL.